The entry below gives a single T cell receptor beta chain sequence along with its context. Its antigen is not identified. The sample belongs to a study of cytomegalovirus exposure and HLA in healthy donors. Points from the study as a whole: Clusters of TCRs from the first cohort tended to co-occur in the 110 or so validation repertoires (as a later analysis found).

Germline V gene sequence: CDR1 SGDLS, CDR2 YYNGEE. J lost 0 bases, V lost 3 bases, and 3 bases had no gene match. The CDR3 has 15 residues. Clones were sequenced by immunoSEQ multiplex PCR, and TCRdb holds only the in-frame ones, with some missing. The sample includes around 160,000 clones, almost 85% seen only once; the top ten take 10% to 13%. The donors were members of the roughly 120-subject validation cohort (separate from the 666-subject first cohort). Specimen: PBMCs. This chain joins TRBV9 and TRBJ1-3; the match to TRBD1 covers 7 bases. The source is a man aged 30 to 45 in good health and CMV-seropositive. The CDR3 spells CASSATGVSGNTIYF. Here the CDR3 DNA reads TGTGCCAGCAGCGCCACAGGGGTCTCTGGAAACACCATATATTTT.